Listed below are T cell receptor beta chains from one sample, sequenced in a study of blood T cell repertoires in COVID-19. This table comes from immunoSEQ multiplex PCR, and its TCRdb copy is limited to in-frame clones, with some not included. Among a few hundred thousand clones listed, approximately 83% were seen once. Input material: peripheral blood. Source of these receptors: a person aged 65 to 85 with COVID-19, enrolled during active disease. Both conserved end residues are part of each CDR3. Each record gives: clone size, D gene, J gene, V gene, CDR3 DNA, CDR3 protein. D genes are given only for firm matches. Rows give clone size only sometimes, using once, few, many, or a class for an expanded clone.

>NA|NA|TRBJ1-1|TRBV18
TGTGCCAGCTCACATAGAAACACTGAAGCTTTCTTT
CASSHRNTEAFF
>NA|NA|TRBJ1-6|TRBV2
TGTGCCAGCACAATCGGGGGGAATTCACCCCTCCACTTT
CASTIGGNSPLHF
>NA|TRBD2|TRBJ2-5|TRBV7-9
TGTGCCAGCAGCTTACCGGGAGGACGGGGACCCGGGGACCAGTACTTC
CASSLPGGRGPGDQYF
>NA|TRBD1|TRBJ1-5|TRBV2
TGTGCCAGCAGTACAGGGGCTCAGCCCCAGCATTTT
CASSTGAQPQHF
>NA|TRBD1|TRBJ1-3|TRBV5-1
TGCGCCAGCAGCTTGGACGGACAGGGAGCTGGAAACACCATATATTTT
CASSLDGQGAGNTIYF
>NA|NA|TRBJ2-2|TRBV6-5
TGTGCCAGCAGTTACTCGAGAGGGGGGAACACCGGGGAGCTGTTTTTT
CASSYSRGGNTGELFF
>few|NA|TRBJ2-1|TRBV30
TGTGCCTGGGGACCATCCTCGTCGGGCAATGAGCAGTTCTTC
CAWGPSSSGNEQFF
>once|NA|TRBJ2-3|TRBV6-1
TGTGCCAGCAGTGACCCGGGACTTCCCACAGATACGCAGTATTTT
CASSDPGLPTDTQYF
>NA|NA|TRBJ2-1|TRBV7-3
TGTGCCAGCAGCTTATATACTAGCCAAGGTGAGCAGTTCTTC
CASSLYTSQGEQFF
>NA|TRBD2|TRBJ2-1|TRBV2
TGTGCCAGCAGTTCGAGGACTAGCGGAAGGAATGAGCAGTTCTTC
CASSSRTSGRNEQFF
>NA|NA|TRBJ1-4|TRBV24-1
TGTGCCATTATCGGGACAATCGGGGAAAAACTGTTTTTT
CAIIGTIGEKLFF
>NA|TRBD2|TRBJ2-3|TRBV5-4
TGTGCCAGCAGCTTGGCAAGCGGGGGGGCCTTGGGGAGTACAGATACGCAGTATTTT
CASSLASGGALGSTDTQYF
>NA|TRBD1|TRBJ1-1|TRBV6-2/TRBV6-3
TGTGCCAGCAGTTACTCGACAGGGAGAAGGACTGAAGCTTTCTTT
CASSYSTGRRTEAFF
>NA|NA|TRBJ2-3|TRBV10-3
TGTGCCATCCGGGTGTCGGTTGTGGAAGATACGCAGTATTTT
CAIRVSVVEDTQYF
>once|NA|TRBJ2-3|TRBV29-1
TGCAGCGCCCTGACTTGGCCCCGATACACAGATACGCAGTATTTT
CSALTWPRYTDTQYF
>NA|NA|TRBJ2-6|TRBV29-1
TGCAGCGTACAGGACAGAAGCTCTGGGGCCAACGTCCTGACTTTC
CSVQDRSSGANVLTF
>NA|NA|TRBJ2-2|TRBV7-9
TGTGCCAGCAGCCCCTTCTTTGCGGGGCCCGGGGAGCTGTTTTTT
CASSPFFAGPGELFF
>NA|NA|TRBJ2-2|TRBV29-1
TGCAGCGTTGATCGCGACACCGGGGAGCTGTTTTTT
CSVDRDTGELFF
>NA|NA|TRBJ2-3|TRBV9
TGTGCCAGCAGCGTAGGTGTGGGGGGGCCTTGGAATACGCAGTATTTT
CASSVGVGGPWNTQYF
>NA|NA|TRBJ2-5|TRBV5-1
TGCGCCAGCAGCTTGCGCGGAGGGCAGACCCAGTACTTC
CASSLRGGQTQYF
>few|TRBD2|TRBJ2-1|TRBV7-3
TGTGCCAGCAGCTTAGGTGGGAGGGTGTACAATGAGCAGTTCTTC
CASSLGGRVYNEQFF
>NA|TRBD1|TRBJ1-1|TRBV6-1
TGTGCCAGCAGTGAAAGACAGGGGCGGACTGAAGCTTTCTTT
CASSERQGRTEAFF
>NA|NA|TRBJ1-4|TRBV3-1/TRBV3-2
TGTGCCAGGGGACATAATGAAAAACTGTTTTTT
CARGHNEKLFF
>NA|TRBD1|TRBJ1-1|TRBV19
TGTGCCAGTAGTACGCCGGGACAGTACACTGAAGCTTTCTTT
CASSTPGQYTEAFF
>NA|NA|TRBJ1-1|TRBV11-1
TGTGCCAGCAGCTTAAGAGGGCCCCGAGGAAACACTGAAGCTTTCTTT
CASSLRGPRGNTEAFF
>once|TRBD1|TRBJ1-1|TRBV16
TGTGCCAGCAGCCAATCGAGTGGAGGGGGCCCTGAAGCTTTCTTT
CASSQSSGGGPEAFF
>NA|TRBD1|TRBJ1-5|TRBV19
TGTGCCAGTAGTCTAAGGGACAGGGTGTATCAGCCCCAGCATTTT
CASSLRDRVYQPQHF
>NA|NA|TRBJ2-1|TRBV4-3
TGCGCCAGCAGCCAAGGGGCGTACAATGAGCAGTTCTTC
CASSQGAYNEQFF
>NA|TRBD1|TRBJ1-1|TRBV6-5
TGTGCCAGCAGACCTGGACAGGCTGCTGAAGCTTTCTTT
CASRPGQAAEAFF
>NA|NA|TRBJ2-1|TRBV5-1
TGCGCCAGCAGCTCGGACAACTACAATGAGCAGTTCTTC
CASSSDNYNEQFF
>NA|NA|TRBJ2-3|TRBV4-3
TGCGCCAGCAGCCAAAACACAGGGATAGATACGCAGTATTTT
CASSQNTGIDTQYF
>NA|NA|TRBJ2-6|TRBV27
TGTGCCAGCTCCCAGGGTTCAGCCTCTGGGGCCAACGTCCTGACTTTC
CASSQGSASGANVLTF
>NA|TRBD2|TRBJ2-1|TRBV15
TGTGCCACCAGCAGAGCTAGCGGGGGGAACTACAATGAGCAGTTCTTC
CATSRASGGNYNEQFF
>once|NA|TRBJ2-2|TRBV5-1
TGCGCCAGCAGCCCTAAAAACACCGGGGAGCTGTTTTTT
CASSPKNTGELFF
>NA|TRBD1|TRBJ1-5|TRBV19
TGTGCCAGTAGTATCCCTTCAGGGGGTCGCAATCAGCCCCAGCATTTT
CASSIPSGGRNQPQHF
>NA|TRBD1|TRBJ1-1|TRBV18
TGTGCCAGCTCACCGGACAGGGGGCTAGGCACTGAAGCTTTCTTT
CASSPDRGLGTEAFF
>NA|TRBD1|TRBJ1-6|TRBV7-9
TGTGCCAGCACCCGAGGGACAGGGGTTTCACCCCTCCACTTT
CASTRGTGVSPLHF
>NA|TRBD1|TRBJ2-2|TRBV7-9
TGTGCCAGCAGCTCCCCGGGACAGGTTACCACCGGGGAGCTGTTTTTT
CASSSPGQVTTGELFF
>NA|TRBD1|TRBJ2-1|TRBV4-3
TGCGCCAGCAGCCCCGGGACAGCTAAGTACAATGAGCAGTTCTTC
CASSPGTAKYNEQFF
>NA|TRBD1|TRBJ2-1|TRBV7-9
TGTGCCAGCAGCTCGACAGGGCTCGATGAGCAGTTCTTC
CASSSTGLDEQFF
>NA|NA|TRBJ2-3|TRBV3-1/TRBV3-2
TGTGCCAGCAGCCCCGCGGGGAGCACAGATACGCAGTATTTT
CASSPAGSTDTQYF
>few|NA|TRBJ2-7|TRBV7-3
TGTGCCAGCAGCACAAACAGGGCTTCAGGGGACGAGCAGTACTTC
CASSTNRASGDEQYF
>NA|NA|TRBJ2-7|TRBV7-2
TGTGCCAGCAGCTCCTCCTCCTACGAGCAGTACTTC
CASSSSSYEQYF
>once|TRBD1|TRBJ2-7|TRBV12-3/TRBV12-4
TGTGCCAGCAGCCAGGACAGGGGAAGCGAGCAGTACTTC
CASSQDRGSEQYF
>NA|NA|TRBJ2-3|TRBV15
TGTGCCACCAGCAGACGACAACAGGGAAGAGATACGCAGTATTTT
CATSRRQQGRDTQYF
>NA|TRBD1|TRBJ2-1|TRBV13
TGTGCCAGCAGCTCTCTCCGGGACAGGGCCTACAATGAGCAGTTCTTC
CASSSLRDRAYNEQFF
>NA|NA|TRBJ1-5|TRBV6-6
TGTGCCTCTACCGGGGGTCCCTACAGCAATCAGCCCCAGCATTTT
CASTGGPYSNQPQHF
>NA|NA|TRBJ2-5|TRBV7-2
TGTGCCAGCAGCTACCAAAGCGGTAACCAAGAGACCCAGTACTTC
CASSYQSGNQETQYF
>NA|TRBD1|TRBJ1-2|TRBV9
TGTGCCAGCAGCGTACAACGGGGACAGGGGAAGGATGGCTACACCTTC
CASSVQRGQGKDGYTF
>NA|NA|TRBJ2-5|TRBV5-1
TGCGCCAGCACCACAGGGCCGACCCAAGAGACCCAGTACTTC
CASTTGPTQETQYF
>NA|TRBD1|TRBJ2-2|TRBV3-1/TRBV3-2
TGTGCCAGCAGCCACCCCGGGGACAGGGTTACCGGGGAGCTGTTTTTT
CASSHPGDRVTGELFF
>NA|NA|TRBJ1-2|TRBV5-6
TGTGCCAGCAGCGCAGGGAACTATGGCTACACCTTC
CASSAGNYGYTF
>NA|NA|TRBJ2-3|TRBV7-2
TGTGCCAGCAGCTTAGCGGGGGGGCTTGCAGATACGCAGTATTTT
CASSLAGGLADTQYF